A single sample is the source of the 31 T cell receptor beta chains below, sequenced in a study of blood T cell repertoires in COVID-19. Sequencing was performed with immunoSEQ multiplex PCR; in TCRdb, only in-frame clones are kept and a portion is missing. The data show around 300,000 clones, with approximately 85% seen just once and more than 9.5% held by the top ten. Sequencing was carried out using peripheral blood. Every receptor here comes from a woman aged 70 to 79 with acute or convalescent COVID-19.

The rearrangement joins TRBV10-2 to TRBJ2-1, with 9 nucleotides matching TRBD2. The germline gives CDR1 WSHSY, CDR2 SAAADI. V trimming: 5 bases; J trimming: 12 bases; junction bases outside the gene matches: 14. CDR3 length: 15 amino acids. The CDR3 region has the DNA TGCGCCAGCAGTCTGGCAACGGGAGCGGGAGGTGGGCAGTTCTTC. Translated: CASSLATGAGGGQFF.

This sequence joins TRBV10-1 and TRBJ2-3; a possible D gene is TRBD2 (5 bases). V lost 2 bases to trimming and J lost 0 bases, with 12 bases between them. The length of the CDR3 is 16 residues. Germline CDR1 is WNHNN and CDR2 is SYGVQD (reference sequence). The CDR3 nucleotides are TGCGCCAGCAGTGAGGGGAGAAGTCTTAGCACAGATACGCAGTATTTT. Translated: CASSEGRSLSTDTQYF.

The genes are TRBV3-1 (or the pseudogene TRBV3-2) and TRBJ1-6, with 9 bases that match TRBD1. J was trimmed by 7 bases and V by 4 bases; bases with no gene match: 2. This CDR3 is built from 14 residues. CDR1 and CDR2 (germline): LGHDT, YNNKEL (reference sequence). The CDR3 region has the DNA TGTGCCAGCAGCCTTGGACAGGGGAATTCACCCCTCCACTTT. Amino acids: CASSLGQGNSPLHF.

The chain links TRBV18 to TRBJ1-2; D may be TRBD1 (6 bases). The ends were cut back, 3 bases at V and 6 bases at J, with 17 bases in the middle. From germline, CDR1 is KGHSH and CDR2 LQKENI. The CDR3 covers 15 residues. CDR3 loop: CASSPPTQQGNGYTF. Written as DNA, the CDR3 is TGTGCCAGCTCACCCCCCACCCAACAGGGAAATGGCTACACCTTC.

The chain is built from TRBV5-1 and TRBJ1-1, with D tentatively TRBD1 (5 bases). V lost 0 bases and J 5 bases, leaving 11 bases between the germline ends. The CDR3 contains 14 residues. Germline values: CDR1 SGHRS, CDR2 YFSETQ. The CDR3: CASSLAGGGTEAFF. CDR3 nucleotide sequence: TGCGCCAGCAGCTTGGCCGGGGGGGGGACTGAAGCTTTCTTT.

The CDR3 reads CAWSSRTSGGAEQFF. The CDR3 DNA sequence: TGTGCCTGGAGTTCTCGGACTAGCGGGGGGGCCGAGCAGTTCTTC. This rearrangement joins TRBV30 to TRBJ2-1, with TRBD2 matching over 15 bases. With 2 bases clipped from V and 10 bases from J, the junction kept 6 bases outside the gene matches. Germline loops: CDR1 GTSNPN, CDR2 SVGIG (reference sequence). CDR3 length: 15 amino acids.

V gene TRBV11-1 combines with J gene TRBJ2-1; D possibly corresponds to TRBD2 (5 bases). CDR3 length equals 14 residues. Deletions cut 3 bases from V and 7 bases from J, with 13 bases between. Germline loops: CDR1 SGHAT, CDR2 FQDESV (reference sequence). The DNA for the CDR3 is TGTGCCAGCAGCTTCGAGGGAATCGTGAATGAGCAGTTCTTC. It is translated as CASSFEGIVNEQFF.

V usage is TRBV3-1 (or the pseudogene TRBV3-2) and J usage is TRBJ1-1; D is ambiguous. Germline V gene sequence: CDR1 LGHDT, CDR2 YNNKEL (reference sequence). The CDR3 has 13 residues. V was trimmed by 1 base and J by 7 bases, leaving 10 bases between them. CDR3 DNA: TGTGCCAGCAGCCAAGCGCCAGTCTTTGAAGCTTTCTTT. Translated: CASSQAPVFEAFF.

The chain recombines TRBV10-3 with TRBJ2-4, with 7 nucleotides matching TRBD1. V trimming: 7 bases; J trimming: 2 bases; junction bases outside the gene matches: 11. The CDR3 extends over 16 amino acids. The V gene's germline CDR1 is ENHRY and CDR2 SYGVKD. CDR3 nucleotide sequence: TGTGCCATCAATACCTTGACAGGGTCAACCAAAAACATTCAGTACTTC. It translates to CAINTLTGSTKNIQYF.

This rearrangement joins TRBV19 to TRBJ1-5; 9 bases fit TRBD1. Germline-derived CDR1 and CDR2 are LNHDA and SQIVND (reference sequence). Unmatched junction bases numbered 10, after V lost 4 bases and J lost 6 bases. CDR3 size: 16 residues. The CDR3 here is CASSTFGQGSSQPQHF. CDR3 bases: TGTGCCAGTAGTACTTTTGGACAGGGGAGCTCTCAGCCCCAGCATTTT.

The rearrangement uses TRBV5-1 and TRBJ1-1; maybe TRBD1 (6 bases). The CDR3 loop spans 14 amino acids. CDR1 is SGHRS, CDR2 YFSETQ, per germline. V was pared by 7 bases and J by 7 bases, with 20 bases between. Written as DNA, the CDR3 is TGCGCCAGCCGCGCGCGGGCAGGGGAGATTGAAGCTTTCTTT. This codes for CASRARAGEIEAFF.

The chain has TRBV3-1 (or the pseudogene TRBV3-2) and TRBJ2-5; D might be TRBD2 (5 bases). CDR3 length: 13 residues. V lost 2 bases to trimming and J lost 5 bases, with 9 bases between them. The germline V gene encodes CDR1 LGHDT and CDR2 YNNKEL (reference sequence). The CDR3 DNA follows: TGTGCCAGCAGCCAACTTAGCGCGGAGACCCAGTACTTC. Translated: CASSQLSAETQYF.

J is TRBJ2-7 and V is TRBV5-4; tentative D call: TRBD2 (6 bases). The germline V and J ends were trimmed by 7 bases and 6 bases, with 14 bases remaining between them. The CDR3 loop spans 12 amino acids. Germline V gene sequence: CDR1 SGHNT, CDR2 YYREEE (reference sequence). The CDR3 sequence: CASSPLGGEQYF. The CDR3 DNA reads TGTGCCAGCTCCCCTTTGGGAGGCGAGCAGTACTTC.

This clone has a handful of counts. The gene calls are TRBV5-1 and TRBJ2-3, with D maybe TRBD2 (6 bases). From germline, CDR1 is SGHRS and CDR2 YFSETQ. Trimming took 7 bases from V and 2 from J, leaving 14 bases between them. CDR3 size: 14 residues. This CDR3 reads CASSRGSPTDTQYF. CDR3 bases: TGCGCCAGCTCCCGGGGGTCCCCCACAGATACGCAGTATTTT.

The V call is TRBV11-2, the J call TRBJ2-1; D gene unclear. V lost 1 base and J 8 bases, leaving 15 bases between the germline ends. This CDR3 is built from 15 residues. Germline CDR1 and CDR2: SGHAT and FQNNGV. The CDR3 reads CASSLVLARIYEQFF. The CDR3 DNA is TGTGCCAGCAGCTTAGTGTTAGCCCGGATCTATGAGCAGTTCTTC.

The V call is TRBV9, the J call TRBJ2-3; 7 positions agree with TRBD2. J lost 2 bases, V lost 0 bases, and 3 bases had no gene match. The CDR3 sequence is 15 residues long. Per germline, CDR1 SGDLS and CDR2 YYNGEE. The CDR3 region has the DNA TGTGCCAGCAGCGTAGGGCTAGCGGTCACAGATACGCAGTATTTT. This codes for CASSVGLAVTDTQYF.

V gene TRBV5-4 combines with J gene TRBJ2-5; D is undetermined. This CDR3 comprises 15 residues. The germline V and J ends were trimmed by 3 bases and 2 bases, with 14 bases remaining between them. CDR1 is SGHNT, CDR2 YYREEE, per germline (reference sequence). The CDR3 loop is CASSSERRVQETQYF. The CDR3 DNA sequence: TGTGCCAGCAGCTCGGAGAGGCGAGTTCAAGAGACCCAGTACTTC. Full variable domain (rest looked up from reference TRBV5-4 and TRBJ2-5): ETGVTQSPTHLIKTRGQQVTLRCSSQSGHNTVSWYQQALGQGPQFIFQYYREEENGRGNFPPRFSGLQFPNYSSELNVNALELDDSALYLCASSSERRVQETQYFGPGTRLLVL.

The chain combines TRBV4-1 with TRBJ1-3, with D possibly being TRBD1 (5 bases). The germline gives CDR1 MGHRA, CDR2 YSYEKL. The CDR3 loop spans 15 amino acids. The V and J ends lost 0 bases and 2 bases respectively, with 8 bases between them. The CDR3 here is CASSQDRRAGNTIYF. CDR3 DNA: TGCGCCAGCAGCCAAGATCGCAGGGCTGGAAACACCATATATTTT.

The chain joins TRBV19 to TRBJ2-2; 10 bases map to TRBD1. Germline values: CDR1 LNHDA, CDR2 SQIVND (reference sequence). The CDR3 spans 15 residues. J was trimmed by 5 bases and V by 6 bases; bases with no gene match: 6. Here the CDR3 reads CASSRDRGGTGELFF. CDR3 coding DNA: TGTGCCAGTAGCCGGGACAGGGGAGGGACCGGGGAGCTGTTTTTT.

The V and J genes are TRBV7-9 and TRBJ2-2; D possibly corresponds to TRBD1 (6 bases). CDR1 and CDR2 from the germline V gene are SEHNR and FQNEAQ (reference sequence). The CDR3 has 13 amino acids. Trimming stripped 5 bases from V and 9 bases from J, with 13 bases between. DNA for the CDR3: TGTGCCAGCAGCGCCAGGGGACACAGGGAGCTGTTTTTT. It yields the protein CASSARGHRELFF.

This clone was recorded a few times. The CDR3 region is CAISLRQGASDGYTF. Here the CDR3 DNA reads TGTGCCATCAGTCTAAGGCAGGGGGCAAGTGATGGCTACACCTTC. The chain carries TRBV10-3 and TRBJ1-2; 8 nucleotides line up with TRBD1. The CDR3 has 15 amino acids. Per germline, CDR1 ENHRY and CDR2 SYGVKD. The J segment lost 6 bases and the V segment lost 5 bases, leaving 11 bases of the junction unmatched.

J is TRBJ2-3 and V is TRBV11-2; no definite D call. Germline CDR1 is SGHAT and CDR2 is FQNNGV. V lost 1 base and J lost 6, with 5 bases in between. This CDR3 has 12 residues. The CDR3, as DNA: TGTGCCAGCAGCTTAGTCCTGGATACGCAGTATTTT. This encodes CASSLVLDTQYF.

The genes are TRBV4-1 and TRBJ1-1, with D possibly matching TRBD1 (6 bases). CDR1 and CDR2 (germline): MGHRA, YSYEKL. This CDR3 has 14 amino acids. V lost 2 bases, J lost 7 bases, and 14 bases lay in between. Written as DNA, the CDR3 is TGCGCCAGCAGCCAAAGGGATCGCAGGGGTGAAGCTTTCTTT. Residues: CASSQRDRRGEAFF.

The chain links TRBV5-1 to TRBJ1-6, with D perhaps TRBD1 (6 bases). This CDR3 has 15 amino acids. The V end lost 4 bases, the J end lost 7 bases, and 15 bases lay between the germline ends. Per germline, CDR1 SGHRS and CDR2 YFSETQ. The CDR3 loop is CASSPGRQGNSPLHF. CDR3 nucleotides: TGCGCCAGCAGCCCCGGCAGGCAGGGGAATTCACCCCTCCACTTT. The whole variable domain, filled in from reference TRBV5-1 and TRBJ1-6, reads KAGVTQTPRYLIKTRGQQVTLSCSPISGHRSVSWYQQTPGQGLQFLFEYFSETQRNKGNFPGRFSGRQFSNSRSEMNVSTLELGDSALYLCASSPGRQGNSPLHFGNGTRLTVT.

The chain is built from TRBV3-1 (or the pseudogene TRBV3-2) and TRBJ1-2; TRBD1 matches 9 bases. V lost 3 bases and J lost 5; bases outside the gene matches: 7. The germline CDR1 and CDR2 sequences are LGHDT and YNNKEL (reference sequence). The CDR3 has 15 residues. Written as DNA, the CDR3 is TGTGCCAGCAGCCAGGGGACAGGGAAAGGATATGGCTACACCTTC. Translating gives CASSQGTGKGYGYTF.

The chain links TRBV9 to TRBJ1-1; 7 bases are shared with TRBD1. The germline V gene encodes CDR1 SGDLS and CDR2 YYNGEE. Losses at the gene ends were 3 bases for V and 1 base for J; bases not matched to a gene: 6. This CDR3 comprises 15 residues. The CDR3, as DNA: TGTGCCAGCAGCGCCACGGGACAGCGGAACACTGAAGCTTTCTTT. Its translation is CASSATGQRNTEAFF.

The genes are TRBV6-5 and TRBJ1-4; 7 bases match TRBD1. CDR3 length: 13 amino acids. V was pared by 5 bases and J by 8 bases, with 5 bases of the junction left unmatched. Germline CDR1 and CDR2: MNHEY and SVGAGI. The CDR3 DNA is TGTGCCAGCAGTCAGACAGGGCGGGAAAAACTGTTTTTT. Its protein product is CASSQTGREKLFF.

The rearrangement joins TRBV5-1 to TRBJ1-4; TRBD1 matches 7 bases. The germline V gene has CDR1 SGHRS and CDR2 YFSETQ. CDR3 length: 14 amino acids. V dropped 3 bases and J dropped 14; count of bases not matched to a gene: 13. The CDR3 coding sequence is TGCGCCAGCAGCTCGTCTCCCACAGGGGAAGGTCTGTTTTTT. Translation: CASSSSPTGEGLFF.

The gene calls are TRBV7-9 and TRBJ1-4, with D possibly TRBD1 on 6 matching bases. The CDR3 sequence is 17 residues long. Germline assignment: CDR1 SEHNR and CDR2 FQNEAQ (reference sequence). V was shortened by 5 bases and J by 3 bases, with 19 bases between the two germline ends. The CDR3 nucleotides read TGTGCCAGCAGCACTACAGGGAATTCGAGAGCTAATGAAAAACTGTTTTTT. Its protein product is CASSTTGNSRANEKLFF.

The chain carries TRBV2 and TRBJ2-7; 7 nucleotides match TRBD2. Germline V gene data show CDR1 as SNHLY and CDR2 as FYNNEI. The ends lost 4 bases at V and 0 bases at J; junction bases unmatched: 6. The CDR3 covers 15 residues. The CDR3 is CASSGPSGSSYEQYF. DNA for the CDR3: TGTGCCAGCAGTGGGCCTAGCGGTAGCTCCTACGAGCAGTACTTC.

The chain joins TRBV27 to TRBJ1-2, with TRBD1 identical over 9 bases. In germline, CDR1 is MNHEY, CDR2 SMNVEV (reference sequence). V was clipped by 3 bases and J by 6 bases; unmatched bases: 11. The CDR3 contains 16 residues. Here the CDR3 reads CASSFIRDRVRDGYTF. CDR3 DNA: TGTGCCAGCAGTTTTATTCGGGACAGGGTGCGGGATGGCTACACCTTC.